This TCR beta chain was retrieved from a study of OX40 agonist ivuxolimab in advanced cancers. Produced via immunoSEQ multiplex PCR; TCRdb's table is partial and in-frame only. This table has about 84,000 clones, roughly nine tenths appearing once. CDR3 size: 17 residues. CDR1 and CDR2 (germline): MRHNA, SNTAGT. V dropped 3 bases and J dropped 0 bases, with 17 bases sitting between them. This TCR came from an adult with an advanced solid tumor such as melanoma, head and neck, liver or kidney cancer. The sample in question was CD4+ or CD8+ T cells sorted from blood, obtained in a trial of the OX40 agonist ivuxolimab. The chain employs TRBV6-4 and TRBJ1-1; TRBD1 might be the D (5 bases). CDR3 sequence reads: CASSDGGLLSMNTEAFF. The CDR3 region has the DNA TGTGCCAGCAGTGATGGGGGTCTCCTAAGCATGAACACTGAAGCTTTCTTT.